The 28 T cell receptor beta chains reported below all come from one sample, sequenced in a study of blood T cells in healthy people across ages. Then a second PCR, running roughly 7 to 11 cycles, was carried out with a sample-barcoded 5' primer and a J-beta primer mix. TCRdb reprocessed the 5' RACE reads with MiXCR, giving one entry per CDR3 protein. The sample contains 1.5 million to 2 million distinct CDR3 sequences, about 30% of which appear only once. The sequencing sample was made of blood. Every receptor here comes from a woman aged 25 to 39 in good health.

The gene calls are TRBV27 and TRBJ1-4; the match to TRBD1 covers 9 bases. The length of the CDR3 is 13 residues. Germline-derived CDR1 and CDR2 are MNHEY and SMNVEV (reference sequence). V trimming: 6 bases; J trimming: 9 bases; junction bases outside the gene matches: 5. As DNA, the CDR3 is TGTGCCAGCAGCCCCGGGACAGGGCAAAAACTGTTTTTT. Translated, it gives CASSPGTGQKLFF. The full variable domain, in which reference TRBV27 and TRBJ1-4 provide the parts outside the CDR3, is EAQVTQNPRYLITVTGKKLTVTCSQNMNHEYMSWYRQDPGLGLRQIYYSMNVEVTDKGDVPEGYKVSRKEKRNFPLILESPSPNQTSLYFCASSPGTGQKLFFGSGTQLSVL.

In the case of this clonotype: Given a much more abundant clone one base away, this may be a read error. The chain joins TRBV12-3 or TRBV12-4 to TRBJ2-7, with D perhaps being TRBD1 or TRBD2 (5 bases each). This CDR3 comprises 14 residues. V lost 6 bases and J 4 bases, leaving 16 bases between the germline ends. For the CDR3, the DNA is TGTGCCAGCAGCGGGACCCCTGCTTGGTACGAGCAGTACTTC. Translating it yields CASSGTPAWYEQYF.

The J gene is TRBJ2-7, the V gene TRBV29-1, with 11 positions matching TRBD1. J was trimmed by 0 bases and V by 0 bases; bases with no gene match: 1. Germline CDR1 and CDR2: SQVTM and ANQGSEA. The CDR3 length is 15 residues. The CDR3 region is CSVEDGTGGSYEQYF. The CDR3 DNA is TGCAGCGTTGAAGATGGGACAGGGGGCTCCTACGAGCAGTACTTC.

This clonotype was picked up a small number of times. The V and J genes are TRBV27 and TRBJ2-1; either TRBD1 or TRBD2 may fit D (5 bases each). The germline gives CDR1 MNHEY, CDR2 SMNVEV (reference sequence). The CDR3 is made up of 16 amino acids. V was pared by 5 bases and J by 7 bases, with 21 bases between. The CDR3 nucleotides are TGTGCCAGCAGTCCCTCTCCCGGGACCGGGCCAAATGAGCAGTTCTTC. Protein product: CASSPSPGTGPNEQFF.

This chain uses TRBV18 with TRBJ2-3; no clear D gene. The CDR3 loop spans 13 amino acids. The V end lost 2 bases, the J end lost 4 bases, and 7 bases lay between the germline ends. CDR1 and CDR2 (germline): KGHSH, LQKENI. CDR3 nucleotide sequence: TGTGCCAGCTCACCAGGGGTCCCAGATACGCAGTATTTT. Its protein is CASSPGVPDTQYF.

This clonotype was found many times. The chain uses TRBV6-2 or TRBV6-3 and TRBJ2-4; 8 bases fit TRBD2. Germline loops: CDR1 MNHEY, CDR2 SVGEGT. Trimming cost V 2 bases and J 6 bases; bases outside gene matches: 6. CDR3 length: 15 residues. The CDR3 DNA sequence: TGTGCCAGCAGTTACGGCGGGGGGCTTGGAAACATTCAGTACTTC. Translation gives CASSYGGGLGNIQYF.

Comments on this clonotype: An end of the junction does not agree with germline; a read error may underlie this. This chain joins TRBV7-2 and TRBJ2-5, with 9 bases identical to TRBD1. Germline V CDR1 and CDR2: SGHTA, FQGNSA. The CDR3 covers 18 residues. CDR3 loop: CVSSSLVSGQGSQETQYF. CDR3 nucleotides: TGTGTCAGCAGCAGCTTAGTATCGGGACAGGGTAGTCAGGAGACCCAGTACTTC.

The table lists this clonotype with a few counts. DNA of the CDR3: TGTGCCAGCAGCTCCAGGGGACAGGAAAAGAGCTATGGCTACACCTTC. Encoded protein: CASSSRGQEKSYGYTF. The V gene is TRBV7-2, the J gene TRBJ1-2; TRBD1 matches 8 bases. Germline CDR1 and CDR2: SGHTA and FQGNSA. The junction had 11 bases not matched to a gene; V was cut back by 4 bases and J by 4 bases. This CDR3 contains 16 residues.

In regard to this clonotype: An end of the junction does not agree with germline; a read error may underlie this. The chain combines TRBV5-1 with TRBJ2-3; 9 bases map to TRBD1. This CDR3 comprises 15 residues. Per the germline V gene, CDR1 is SGHRS and CDR2 is YFSETQ. CDR3 in DNA: TGCGCCAACAGCTCACAGGGGGCAAATCAAGATACGCAGTATTTT. Translated, it gives CANSSQGANQDTQYF.

The V gene is TRBV10-3, the J gene TRBJ2-7, with 11 bases that match TRBD1. CDR1 is ENHRY, CDR2 SYGVKD, per germline. CDR3 size: 14 residues. With V trimmed by 10 bases and J by 3 bases, 8 bases remained unmatched. The CDR3 loop is CATRGQGASYEQYF. DNA for the CDR3: TGTGCCACCCGTGGACAGGGGGCGAGCTACGAGCAGTACTTC.

The CDR3 DNA sequence: TGCGCCAGCAGCTCTGGTGGTAGCGGTTACACCGGGGAGCTGTTTTTT. Translation: CASSSGGSGYTGELFF. The J gene is TRBJ2-2, the V gene TRBV5-1, with D maybe TRBD2 (6 bases). Germline CDR1 reads SGHRS; CDR2 reads YFSETQ. V lost 3 bases, J lost 3 bases, and 15 bases lay in between. The CDR3 covers 16 residues.

This clonotype came up a few times. The chain uses TRBV10-2 and TRBJ2-1; D ambiguous. Germline V lookup: CDR1 WSHSY, CDR2 SAAADI. V was trimmed by 11 bases and J by 0 bases, leaving 14 bases between them. The CDR3 sequence is 14 residues long. The CDR3 region has the DNA TGCGCCTGCCTTGACTCCGGCTCCTACAATGAGCAGTTCTTC. Protein product: CACLDSGSYNEQFF.

The gene calls are TRBV29-1 and TRBJ1-1, with D possibly being TRBD1 (6 bases). The V end was cut by 7 bases, the J end by 1 base, with 13 bases between. Looked up from germline, CDR1 is SQVTM and CDR2 is ANQGSEA. This CDR3 has 13 amino acids. The DNA of the CDR3 is TGCAGCGCCCAACCGACAGGGAACACTGAAGCTTTCTTT. Translating it yields CSAQPTGNTEAFF.

Only a few counts were recorded for this clonotype. The CDR3 reads CASSSMTGGDNEQFF. The DNA of the CDR3 is TGTGCCAGCAGCTCCATGACGGGAGGGGACAATGAGCAGTTCTTC. The chain carries TRBV11-2 and TRBJ2-1, with 8 bases that match TRBD2. The CDR3 runs to 15 residues. CDR1 is SGHAT and CDR2 is FQNNGV in the germline V gene. V dropped 4 bases and J dropped 5; count of bases not matched to a gene: 7.

This clonotype appeared a few times. The chain has TRBV7-8 and TRBJ2-1, with D perhaps matching TRBD2 (6 bases). Germline CDR1 and CDR2: SGHVS and FQNEAQ. Trimming removed 5 bases from V and 7 bases from J, with 18 bases in between. CDR3 length: 15 amino acids. CDR3 in amino acids: CASSTRRDSTNEQFF. The CDR3 nucleotides are TGTGCCAGCAGCACTAGACGGGACTCGACAAATGAGCAGTTCTTC.

CDR3 bases: TGTGCCAGCAGTGAGAACCGGGGGCGGACAGATACGCAGTATTTT. It codes for CASSENRGRTDTQYF. The V call is TRBV6-1, the J call TRBJ2-3; D tentatively reads TRBD1 or TRBD2 (6 bases each). The CDR3 covers 15 residues. V was shortened by 3 bases and J by 3 bases, with 13 bases between the two germline ends. Germline V gene lookup returns CDR1 MNHNS and CDR2 SASEGT.

The V call is TRBV24-1, the J call TRBJ1-5; 8 bases are shared with TRBD1. Per the germline V gene, CDR1 is KGHDR and CDR2 is SFDVKD. CDR3 size: 15 residues. The V and J ends lost 4 bases and 3 bases, in that order; junction bases with no gene match: 4. The CDR3 protein is CATSDGQGINQPQHF. The CDR3 DNA sequence: TGTGCCACCAGTGACGGACAGGGAATCAATCAGCCCCAGCATTTT.

This clonotype was counted many times. This chain connects TRBV4-2 to TRBJ2-1; 9 bases match TRBD2. This CDR3 region has 16 residues. In germline, CDR1 is LGHNA, CDR2 YNFKEQ. Trimming removed 2 bases from V and 4 bases from J; junction bases left unmatched: 6. CDR3 amino acids: CASSQSYAGGYNEQFF. CDR3 in DNA: TGTGCCAGCAGCCAAAGTTACGCGGGGGGGTACAATGAGCAGTTCTTC.

The CDR3 protein is CASRGIRGPGNTIYF. CDR3 DNA sequence: TGTGCCAGCAGGGGGATAAGGGGGCCCGGAAACACCATATATTTT. The rearrangement links TRBV11-2 to TRBJ1-3; the match to TRBD1 covers 7 bases. Germline V CDR1 and CDR2: SGHAT, FQNNGV. This CDR3 comprises 15 residues. Germline trimming cut 6 bases from V and 4 bases from J; bases unmatched to any gene: 9.

In this sample, this clonotype turned up a few times. The chain links TRBV6-6 to TRBJ2-4, with 7 bases that match TRBD2. CDR1 and CDR2 from the germline V gene are MNHNY and SVGAGI (reference sequence). This CDR3 is 14 amino acids long. The V gene end was trimmed by 2 bases and the J gene end by 5 bases; junction bases not matched to a gene: 3. DNA for the CDR3: TGTGCCAGCAGTTACGGTCTAGCGGAAAACATTCAGTACTTC. Translated: CASSYGLAENIQYF.

V usage is TRBV12-3 or TRBV12-4 and J usage is TRBJ2-1, with 8 bases matching TRBD2. V was clipped by 9 bases and J by 5 bases; unmatched bases: 6. The length of the CDR3 is 13 residues. The CDR3 is CASYRTSNNEQFF. CDR3 DNA: TGTGCCAGTTATAGGACTAGCAACAATGAGCAGTTCTTC.

This clonotype was detected many times. V and J are TRBV15 and TRBJ2-5; 10 positions agree with TRBD1. CDR1 is LNHNV, CDR2 YYDKDF, per germline (reference sequence). The CDR3 covers 15 residues. The trim removed 4 bases at V and 5 bases at J, leaving 7 bases unmatched. The DNA for the CDR3 is TGTGCCACCAGCACGGGGACAGGGGAACGGGAGACCCAGTACTTC. It codes for CATSTGTGERETQYF.

The sample holds many counts of this clonotype. The V call is TRBV7-2, the J call TRBJ2-7; 9 bases are shared with TRBD2. The CDR3 has 14 amino acids. Per the germline V gene, CDR1 is SGHTA and CDR2 is FQGNSA. The J segment lost 6 bases and the V segment lost 5 bases, leaving 8 bases of the junction unmatched. In DNA, the CDR3 is TGTGCCAGCAGCAATACCGGGACTAGCTTCGAGCAGTACTTC. Its translation: CASSNTGTSFEQYF.

This clonotype has a handful of counts. The chain combines TRBV7-9 with TRBJ2-1, with TRBD2 matching 9 bases. V lost 5 bases to trimming and J lost 6 bases; unmatched junction nucleotides: 8. This CDR3 has 15 residues. Per germline, CDR1 SEHNR and CDR2 FQNEAQ (reference sequence). Here the CDR3 reads CASSTGVAGANEQFF. DNA of the CDR3: TGTGCCAGCAGCACGGGGGTAGCGGGAGCCAATGAGCAGTTCTTC.

The chain joins TRBV12-3 or TRBV12-4 to TRBJ2-7; the match to TRBD2 covers 7 bases. The ends lost 7 bases at V and 5 bases at J; junction bases unmatched: 14. The CDR3 is made up of 15 amino acids. This CDR3 reads CASTQAGVSRNEQYF. The CDR3 region has the DNA TGTGCCAGCACCCAGGCGGGAGTTTCACGTAACGAGCAGTACTTC.

Of note for this clonotype: A read error is possible here, since a much larger clone lies one base away. The chain couples TRBV4-2 to TRBJ2-5; 7 nucleotides line up with TRBD1. CDR3 length: 16 amino acids. The V and J ends lost 0 bases and 2 bases, in that order; junction bases with no gene match: 6. Germline V gene lookup returns CDR1 LGHNA and CDR2 YNFKEQ. The CDR3 DNA sequence: TGTGCCAGCAGCCAAGATTGGTCAGGGGGTCAAGAGACCCAGTACTTC. Translated, it gives CASSQDWSGGQETQYF.

The chain is built from TRBV27 and TRBJ1-1; D not resolved. Germline loops: CDR1 MNHEY, CDR2 SMNVEV (reference sequence). V dropped 7 bases and J dropped 0 bases, with 9 bases sitting between them. The CDR3 sequence is 13 residues long. In DNA form, the CDR3 reads TGTGCCAGCACACCGGACTTGAACACTGAAGCTTTCTTT. Its translation is CASTPDLNTEAFF.

This sequence joins TRBV20-1 and TRBJ2-7, with TRBD1 matching 7 bases. The DNA end favors TRBJ2-4, so the J call may be wrong. Germline-derived CDR1 and CDR2 are DFQATT and SNEGSKA (reference sequence). This CDR3 region has 13 residues. The CDR3 sequence is CSASTRTGNIQYF. The CDR3 coding sequence is TGCAGTGCTAGCACCAGGACAGGAAACATTCAGTACTTC.